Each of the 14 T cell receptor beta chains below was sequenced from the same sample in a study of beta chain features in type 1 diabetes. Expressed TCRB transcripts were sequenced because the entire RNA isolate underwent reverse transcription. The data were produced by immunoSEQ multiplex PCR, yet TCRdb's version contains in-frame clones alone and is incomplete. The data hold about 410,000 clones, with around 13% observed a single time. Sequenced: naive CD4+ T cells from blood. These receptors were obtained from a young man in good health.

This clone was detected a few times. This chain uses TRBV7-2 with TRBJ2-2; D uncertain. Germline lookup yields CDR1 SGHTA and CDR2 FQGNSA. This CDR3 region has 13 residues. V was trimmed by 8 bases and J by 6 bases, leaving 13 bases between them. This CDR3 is CASSSAAPGELFF. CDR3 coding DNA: TGTGCCAGCTCCTCAGCAGCCCCCGGGGAGCTGTTTTTT.

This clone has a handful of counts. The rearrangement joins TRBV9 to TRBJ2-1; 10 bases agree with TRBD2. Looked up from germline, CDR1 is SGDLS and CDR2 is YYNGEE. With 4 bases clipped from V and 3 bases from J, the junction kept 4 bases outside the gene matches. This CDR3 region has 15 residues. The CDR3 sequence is CASSPRLAGYNEQFF. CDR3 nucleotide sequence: TGTGCCAGCAGCCCCCGACTAGCGGGCTACAATGAGCAGTTCTTC.

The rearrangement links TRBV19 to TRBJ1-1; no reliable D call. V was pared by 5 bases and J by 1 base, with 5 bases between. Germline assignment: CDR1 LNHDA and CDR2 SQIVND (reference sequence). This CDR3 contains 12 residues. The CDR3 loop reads CASSFQNTEAFF. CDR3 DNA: TGTGCCAGTAGTTTTCAGAACACTGAAGCTTTCTTT.

This CDR3 reads CASSSAAAGSTGELFF. The CDR3 DNA is TGCGCCAGCAGCTCCGCGGCTGCCGGCTCGACCGGGGAGCTGTTTTTT. This chain connects TRBV5-1 to TRBJ2-2; D remains ambiguous. This CDR3 has 16 residues. Trimming took off 3 bases at V and 5 bases at J, with 17 bases between the two ends. Germline V CDR1 and CDR2: SGHRS, YFSETQ.

The CDR3 DNA is TGCAGCGTTGAAGACCCGGACAGGGGCGAAGAGACCCAGTACTTC. Amino acids: CSVEDPDRGEETQYF. V and J are TRBV29-1 and TRBJ2-5, with 9 positions matching TRBD1. From germline, CDR1 is SQVTM and CDR2 ANQGSEA. With 0 bases clipped from V and 3 bases from J, the junction kept 5 bases outside the gene matches. The CDR3 has 15 amino acids.

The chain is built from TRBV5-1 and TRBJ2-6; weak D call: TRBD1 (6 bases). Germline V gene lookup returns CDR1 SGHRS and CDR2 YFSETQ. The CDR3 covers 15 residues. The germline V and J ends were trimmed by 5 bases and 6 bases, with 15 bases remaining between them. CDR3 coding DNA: TGCGCCAGCAGGCATACAGGGTTGGAGGCCAACGTCCTGACTTTC. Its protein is CASRHTGLEANVLTF. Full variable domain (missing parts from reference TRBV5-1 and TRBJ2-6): KAGVTQTPRYLIKTRGQQVTLSCSPISGHRSVSWYQQTPGQGLQFLFEYFSETQRNKGNFPGRFSGRQFSNSRSEMNVSTLELGDSALYLCASRHTGLEANVLTFGAGSRLTVL.

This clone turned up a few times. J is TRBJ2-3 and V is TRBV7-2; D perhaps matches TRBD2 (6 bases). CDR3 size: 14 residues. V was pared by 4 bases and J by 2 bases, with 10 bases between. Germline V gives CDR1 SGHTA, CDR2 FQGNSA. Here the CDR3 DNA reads TGTGCCAGCAGCTACCGGGACTTCACAGATACGCAGTATTTT. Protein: CASSYRDFTDTQYF.

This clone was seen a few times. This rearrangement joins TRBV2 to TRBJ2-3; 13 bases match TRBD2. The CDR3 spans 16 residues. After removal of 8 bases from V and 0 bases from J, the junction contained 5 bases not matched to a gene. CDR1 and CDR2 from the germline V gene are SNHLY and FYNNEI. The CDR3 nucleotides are TGTGCCAGCTCTCAGGGACTAGCGGGGAGCACAGATACGCAGTATTTT. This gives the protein CASSQGLAGSTDTQYF.

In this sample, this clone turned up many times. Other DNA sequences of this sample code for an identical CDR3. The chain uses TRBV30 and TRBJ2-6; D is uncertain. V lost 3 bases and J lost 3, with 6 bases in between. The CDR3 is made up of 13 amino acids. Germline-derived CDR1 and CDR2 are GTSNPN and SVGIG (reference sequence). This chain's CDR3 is CAWRLSGANVLTF. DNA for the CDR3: TGTGCCTGGAGACTAAGTGGGGCCAACGTCCTGACTTTC.

The CDR3 here is CASSPETGGNQPQHF. In DNA, the CDR3 is TGTGCCAGTTCCCCCGAGACAGGGGGCAATCAGCCCCAGCATTTT. The chain carries TRBV4-2 and TRBJ1-5; 8 bases line up with TRBD1. V trimming: 9 bases; J trimming: 2 bases; junction bases outside the gene matches: 9. The germline V gene has CDR1 LGHNA and CDR2 YNFKEQ. This CDR3 comprises 15 residues.

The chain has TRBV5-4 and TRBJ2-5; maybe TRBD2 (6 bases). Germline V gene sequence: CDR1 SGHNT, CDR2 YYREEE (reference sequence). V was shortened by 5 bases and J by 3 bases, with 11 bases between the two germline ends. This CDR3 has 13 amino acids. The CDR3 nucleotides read TGTGCCAGCAGATGGAGGGGTGAAGAGACCCAGTACTTC. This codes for CASRWRGEETQYF.

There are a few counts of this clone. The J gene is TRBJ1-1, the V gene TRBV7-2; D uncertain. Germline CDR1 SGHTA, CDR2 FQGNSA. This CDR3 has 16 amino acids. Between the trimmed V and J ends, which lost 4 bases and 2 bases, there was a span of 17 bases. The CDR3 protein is CASSSSTFRRNTEAFF. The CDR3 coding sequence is TGTGCCAGCAGCTCGTCAACTTTTCGGCGAAACACTGAAGCTTTCTTT.

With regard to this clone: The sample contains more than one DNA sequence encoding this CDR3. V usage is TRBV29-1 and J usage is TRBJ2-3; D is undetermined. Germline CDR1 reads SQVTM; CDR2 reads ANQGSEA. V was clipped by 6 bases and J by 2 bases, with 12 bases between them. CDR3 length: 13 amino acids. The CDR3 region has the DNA TGCAGCGTGGCTGGCAGGAACACAGATACGCAGTATTTT. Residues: CSVAGRNTDTQYF.

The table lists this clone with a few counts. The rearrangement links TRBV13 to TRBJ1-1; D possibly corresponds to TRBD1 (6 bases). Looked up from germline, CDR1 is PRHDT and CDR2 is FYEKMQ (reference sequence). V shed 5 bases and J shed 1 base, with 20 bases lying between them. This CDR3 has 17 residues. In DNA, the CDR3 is TGTGCCAGCAGCCTTATATTACGACAGGATTCGAACACTGAAGCTTTCTTT. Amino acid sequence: CASSLILRQDSNTEAFF.